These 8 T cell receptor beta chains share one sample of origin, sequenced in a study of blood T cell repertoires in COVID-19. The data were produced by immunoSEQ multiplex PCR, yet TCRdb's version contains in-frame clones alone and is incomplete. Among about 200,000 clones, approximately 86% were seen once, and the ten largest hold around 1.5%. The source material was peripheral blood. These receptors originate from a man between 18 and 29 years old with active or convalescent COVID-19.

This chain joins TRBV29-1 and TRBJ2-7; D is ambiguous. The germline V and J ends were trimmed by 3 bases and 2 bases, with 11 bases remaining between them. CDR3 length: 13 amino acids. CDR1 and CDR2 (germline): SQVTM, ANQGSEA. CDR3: CSVERGYPYEQYF. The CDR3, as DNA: TGCAGCGTTGAGCGCGGATACCCCTACGAGCAGTACTTC.

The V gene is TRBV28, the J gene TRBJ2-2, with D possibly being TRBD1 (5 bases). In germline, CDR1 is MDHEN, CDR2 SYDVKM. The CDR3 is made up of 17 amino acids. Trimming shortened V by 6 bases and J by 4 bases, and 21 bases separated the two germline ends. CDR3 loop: CASSLLHAGWATGELFF. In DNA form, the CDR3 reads TGTGCCAGCAGCCTACTTCACGCAGGGTGGGCCACCGGGGAGCTGTTTTTT.

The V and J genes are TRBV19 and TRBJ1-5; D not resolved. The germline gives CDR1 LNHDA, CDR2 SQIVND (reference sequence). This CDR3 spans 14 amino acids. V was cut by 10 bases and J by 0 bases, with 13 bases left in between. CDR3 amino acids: CATQKTYSNQPQHF. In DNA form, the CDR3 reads TGTGCCACACAGAAGACCTATAGCAATCAGCCCCAGCATTTT.

CDR3 region: CASSVSPGDEETQYF. Written as DNA, the CDR3 is TGTGCCAGCAGTGTTTCTCCCGGGGATGAAGAGACCCAGTACTTC. The rearrangement uses TRBV9 and TRBJ2-5; TRBD2 might be the D (5 bases). The germline V gene has CDR1 SGDLS and CDR2 YYNGEE. Trimming cost V 5 bases and J 3 bases, with 17 bases left between them. The CDR3 runs 15 residues.

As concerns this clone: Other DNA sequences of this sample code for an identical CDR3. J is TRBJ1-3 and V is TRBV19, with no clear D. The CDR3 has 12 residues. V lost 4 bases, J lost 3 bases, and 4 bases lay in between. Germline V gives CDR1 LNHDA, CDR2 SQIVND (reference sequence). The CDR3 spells CASSTSGNTIYF. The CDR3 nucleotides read TGTGCCAGTAGTACCAGTGGAAACACCATATATTTT.

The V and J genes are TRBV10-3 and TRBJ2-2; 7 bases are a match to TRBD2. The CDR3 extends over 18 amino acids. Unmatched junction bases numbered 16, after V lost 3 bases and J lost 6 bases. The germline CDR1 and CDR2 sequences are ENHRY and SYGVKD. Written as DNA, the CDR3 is TGTGCCATCAGTGATTCTTTTGTGGAGGGGAGGGTCGCCGGGGAGCTGTTTTTT. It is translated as CAISDSFVEGRVAGELFF.

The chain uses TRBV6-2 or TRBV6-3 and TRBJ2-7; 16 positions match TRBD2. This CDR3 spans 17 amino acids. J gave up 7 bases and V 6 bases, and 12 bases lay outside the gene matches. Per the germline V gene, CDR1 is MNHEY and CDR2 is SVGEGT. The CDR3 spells CASSLSGTSGRAGEQYF. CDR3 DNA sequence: TGTGCCAGCAGCTTATCCGGGACTAGCGGGAGGGCGGGTGAGCAGTACTTC.

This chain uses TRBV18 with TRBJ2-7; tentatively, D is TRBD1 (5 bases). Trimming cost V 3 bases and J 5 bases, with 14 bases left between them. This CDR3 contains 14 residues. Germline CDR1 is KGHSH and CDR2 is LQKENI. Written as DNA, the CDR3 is TGTGCCAGCTCACCCCCGGGCCGCAGGGACGAGCAGTACTTC. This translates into CASSPPGRRDEQYF.